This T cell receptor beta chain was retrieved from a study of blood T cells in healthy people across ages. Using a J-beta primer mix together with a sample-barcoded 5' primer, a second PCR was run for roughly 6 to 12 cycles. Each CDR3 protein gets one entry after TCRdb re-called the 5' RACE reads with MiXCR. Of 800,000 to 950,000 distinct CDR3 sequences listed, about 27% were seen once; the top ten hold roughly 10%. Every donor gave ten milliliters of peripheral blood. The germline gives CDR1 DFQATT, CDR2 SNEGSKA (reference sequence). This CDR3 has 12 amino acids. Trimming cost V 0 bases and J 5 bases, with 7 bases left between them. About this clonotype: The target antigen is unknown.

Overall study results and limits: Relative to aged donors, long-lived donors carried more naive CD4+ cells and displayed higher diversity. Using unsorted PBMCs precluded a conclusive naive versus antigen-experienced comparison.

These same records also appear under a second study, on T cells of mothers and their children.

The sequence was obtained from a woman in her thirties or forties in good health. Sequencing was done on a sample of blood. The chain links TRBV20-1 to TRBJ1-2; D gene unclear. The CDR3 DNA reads TGCAGTGCTAGAGATTCGGGGTATGGCTACACCTTC. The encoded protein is CSARDSGYGYTF.